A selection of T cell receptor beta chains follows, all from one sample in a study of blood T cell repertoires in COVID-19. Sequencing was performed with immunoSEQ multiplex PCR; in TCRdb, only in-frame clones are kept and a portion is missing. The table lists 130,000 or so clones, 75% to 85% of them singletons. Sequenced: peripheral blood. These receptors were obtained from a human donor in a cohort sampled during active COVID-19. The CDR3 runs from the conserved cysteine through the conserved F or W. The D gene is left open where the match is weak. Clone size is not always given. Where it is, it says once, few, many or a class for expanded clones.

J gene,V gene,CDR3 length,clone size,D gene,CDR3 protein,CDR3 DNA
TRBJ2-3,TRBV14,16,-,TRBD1,CASSQLPGQGTDTQYF,TGTGCCAGCAGCCAGCTACCGGGACAGGGCACAGATACGCAGTATTTT
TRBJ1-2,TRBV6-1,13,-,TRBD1,CASSDRGVYGYTF,TGTGCCAGCAGTGACAGGGGGGTCTATGGCTACACCTTC
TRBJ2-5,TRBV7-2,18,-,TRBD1,CASSLYPPTGGSQETQYF,TGTGCCAGCAGCCTATATCCGCCGACAGGGGGTTCCCAAGAGACCCAGTACTTC
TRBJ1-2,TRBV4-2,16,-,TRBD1,CASSPSPGQSNYGYTF,TGTGCCAGCAGCCCTTCCCCGGGACAGAGTAACTATGGCTACACCTTC
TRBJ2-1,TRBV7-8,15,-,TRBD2,CASSLPSGGMNEQFF,TGTGCCAGCAGCTTACCTAGCGGGGGAATGAATGAGCAGTTCTTC
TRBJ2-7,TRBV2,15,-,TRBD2,CASKAGGHSSYEQYF,TGTGCCAGCAAAGCGGGGGGTCATAGCTCCTACGAGCAGTACTTC
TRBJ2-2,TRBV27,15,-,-,CASTLGGTHTGELFF,TGTGCCAGCACCCTCGGGGGTACGCACACCGGGGAGCTGTTTTTT
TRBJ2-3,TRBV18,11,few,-,CASSPRDTQYF,TGTGCCAGCTCACCCCGAGATACGCAGTATTTT
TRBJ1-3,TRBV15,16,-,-,CATSRDLTGSGNTIYF,TGTGCCACCAGCAGAGATCTAACAGGATCTGGAAACACCATATATTTT
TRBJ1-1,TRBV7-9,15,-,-,CASSLAFEGLTEAFF,TGTGCCAGCAGCTTAGCGTTTGAGGGTTTGACTGAAGCTTTCTTT
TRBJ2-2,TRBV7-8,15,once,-,CASRLGWGDTGELFF,TGTGCCAGCAGGCTGGGGTGGGGCGACACCGGGGAGCTGTTTTTT
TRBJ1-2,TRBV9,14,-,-,CASSVAQANYGYTF,TGTGCCAGCAGCGTGGCACAGGCTAACTATGGCTACACCTTC
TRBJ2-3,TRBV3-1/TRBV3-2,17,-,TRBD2,CASSPSSIAGGQDTQYF,TGTGCCAGCAGCCCCTCATCGATAGCGGGGGGGCAAGATACGCAGTATTTT
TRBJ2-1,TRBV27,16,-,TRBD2,CASSLSAGVIYNEQFF,TGTGCCAGCAGTTTATCCGCGGGGGTCATTTACAATGAGCAGTTCTTC
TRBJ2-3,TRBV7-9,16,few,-,CASSLALATFTDTQYF,TGTGCCAGCAGCTTAGCTCTGGCCACCTTCACAGATACGCAGTATTTT
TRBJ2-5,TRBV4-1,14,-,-,CASSQERGQETQYF,TGCGCCAGCAGCCAAGAACGGGGTCAAGAGACCCAGTACTTC
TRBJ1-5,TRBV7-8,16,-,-,CASSLGSAGINQPQHF,TGTGCCAGCAGCTTGGGTAGTGCAGGGATCAATCAGCCCCAGCATTTT
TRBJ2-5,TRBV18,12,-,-,CASSDSQETQYF,TGTGCCAGCTCGGACAGCCAAGAGACCCAGTACTTC
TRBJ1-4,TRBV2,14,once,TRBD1,CASTGQGINEKLFF,TGTGCCAGCACGGGACAGGGGATTAATGAAAAACTGTTTTTT
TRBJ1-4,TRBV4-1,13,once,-,CASRDTGGEKLFF,TGCGCCAGCCGGGACACCGGTGGTGAAAAACTGTTTTTT
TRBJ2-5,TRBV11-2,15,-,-,CASRSSWGREETQYF,TGTGCCAGCAGGAGCTCTTGGGGGCGGGAAGAGACCCAGTACTTC
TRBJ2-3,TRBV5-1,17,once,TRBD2,CASSAGTSAVRTDTQYF,TGCGCCAGCAGCGCCGGGACTAGCGCGGTCCGCACAGATACGCAGTATTTT
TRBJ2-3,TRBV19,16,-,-,CASSQGEGGITDTQYF,TGTGCCAGTAGTCAAGGAGAGGGGGGGATAACAGATACGCAGTATTTT
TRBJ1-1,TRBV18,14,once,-,CASSPMGQNTEAFF,TGTGCCAGCTCACCCATGGGACAGAACACTGAAGCTTTCTTT
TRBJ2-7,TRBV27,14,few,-,CASSPRDIPYEQYF,TGTGCCAGCAGTCCCCGGGACATTCCCTACGAGCAGTACTTC
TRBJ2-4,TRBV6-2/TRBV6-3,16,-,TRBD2,CASSYAVAGGADIQYF,TGTGCCAGCAGTTACGCCGTAGCGGGGGGGGCGGACATTCAGTACTTC
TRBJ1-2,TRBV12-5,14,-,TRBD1,CASGHGTALSGYTF,TGTGCTAGTGGTCACGGGACAGCTCTATCTGGCTACACCTTC
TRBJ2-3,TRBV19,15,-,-,CASSIGGRVTDTQYF,TGTGCCAGTAGTATAGGAGGCAGGGTCACAGATACGCAGTATTTT
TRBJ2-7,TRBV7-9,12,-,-,CASSGRGYEQYF,TGTGCCAGCAGCGGCCGCGGTTACGAGCAGTACTTC
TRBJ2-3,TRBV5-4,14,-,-,CASSSSGLVDTQYF,TGTGCCAGCAGCTCGAGCGGGTTGGTAGATACGCAGTATTTT
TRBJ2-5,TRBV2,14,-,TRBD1,CASSQRQGGETQYF,TGTGCCAGCAGCCAAAGACAGGGCGGGGAGACCCAGTACTTC
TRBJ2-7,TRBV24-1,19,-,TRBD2,CATSEAGTSGGEPSYEQYF,TGTGCCACCAGTGAAGCCGGGACTAGCGGGGGGGAACCCTCCTACGAGCAGTACTTC
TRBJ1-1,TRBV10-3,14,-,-,CAISESTGNTEAFF,TGTGCCATCAGTGAGTCGACGGGAAACACTGAAGCTTTCTTT